This is a list of T cell receptor beta chains from one sample in a study of cytomegalovirus exposure and HLA in healthy donors. Sequencing was performed with immunoSEQ multiplex PCR; in TCRdb, only in-frame clones are kept and a portion is missing. The sample comprises hundreds of thousands of clones, around 80% of which are singletons, and roughly 6% rests with the top ten. Input material: PBMCs. These receptors originate from a man in his forties or fifties in good health and CMV-seropositive. Both conserved end residues are part of each CDR3. D genes are given only for firm matches. Not every row has a clone size; where given, it reads once, few, many or a size class.

D gene: .
clone size: .
V gene: TRBV11-3
J gene: TRBJ1-1
CDR3 DNA: TGTGCCAGCAGGGGGTTGGAGGCTGAAGCTTTCTTT
CDR3 protein: CASRGLEAEAFF

D gene: TRBD2
clone size: .
V gene: TRBV30
J gene: TRBJ2-2
CDR3 DNA: TGTGCCTGTACGGGACTAGCGGGGGTAAACACCGGGGAGCTGTTTTTT
CDR3 protein: CACTGLAGVNTGELFF

D gene: .
clone size: .
V gene: TRBV7-3
J gene: TRBJ2-3
CDR3 DNA: TGTGCCAGCAGCTTTAGGAGCGGGAGCACAGATACGCAGTATTTT
CDR3 protein: CASSFRSGSTDTQYF

D gene: TRBD2
clone size: .
V gene: TRBV27
J gene: TRBJ2-3
CDR3 DNA: TGTGCCAGCAGTTCTACGCCTAGCGGGAGGAATACGCAGTATTTT
CDR3 protein: CASSSTPSGRNTQYF

D gene: TRBD2
clone size: .
V gene: TRBV6-5
J gene: TRBJ2-2
CDR3 DNA: TGTGCCAGCAGCGGGGGGAGTGCGAACACCGGGGAGCTGTTTTTT
CDR3 protein: CASSGGSANTGELFF

D gene: TRBD2
clone size: .
V gene: TRBV5-1
J gene: TRBJ2-1
CDR3 DNA: TGCGCCAGCAGCTTGGGACTAGCGGACAATGAGCAGTTCTTC
CDR3 protein: CASSLGLADNEQFF

D gene: TRBD2
clone size: .
V gene: TRBV15
J gene: TRBJ2-1
CDR3 DNA: TGTGCCACCAGCAGAGATCCGGGAGGGCCCAATGAGCAGTTCTTC
CDR3 protein: CATSRDPGGPNEQFF

D gene: TRBD1
clone size: .
V gene: TRBV7-9
J gene: TRBJ2-3
CDR3 DNA: TGTGCCAGCAGCCTACCTCCGGGACAGGGGGCTGGCACAGATACGCAGTATTTT
CDR3 protein: CASSLPPGQGAGTDTQYF

D gene: TRBD1
clone size: .
V gene: TRBV19
J gene: TRBJ2-1
CDR3 DNA: TGTGCCAGTAGTCCAGACAGGGCCTACAATGAGCAGTTCTTC
CDR3 protein: CASSPDRAYNEQFF

D gene: .
clone size: .
V gene: TRBV6-5
J gene: TRBJ2-1
CDR3 DNA: TGTGCCAGCAGTTACTCGACGGGAGCTTACAATGAGCAGTTCTTC
CDR3 protein: CASSYSTGAYNEQFF

D gene: .
clone size: .
V gene: TRBV5-5
J gene: TRBJ1-1
CDR3 DNA: TGTGCCAGCAGCCCCCCTGGGGGCGGAGGCACTGAAGCTTTCTTT
CDR3 protein: CASSPPGGGGTEAFF

D gene: TRBD2
clone size: .
V gene: TRBV27
J gene: TRBJ2-1
CDR3 DNA: TGTGCCAGCAGTTCCGGACTAGCGGGAATGGATGAGCAGTTCTTC
CDR3 protein: CASSSGLAGMDEQFF

D gene: .
clone size: .
V gene: TRBV27
J gene: TRBJ2-1
CDR3 DNA: TGTGCCAGCAGACCCCAAAGTAAATTCGGGCCTAGGGGCAATGAGCAGTTCTTC
CDR3 protein: CASRPQSKFGPRGNEQFF

D gene: .
clone size: .
V gene: TRBV10-2
J gene: TRBJ2-1
CDR3 DNA: TGCGCCAGCAGGGACAGGGGAGCGGGAGAGGGAAATGAGCAGTTCTTC
CDR3 protein: CASRDRGAGEGNEQFF

D gene: .
clone size: .
V gene: TRBV7-6
J gene: TRBJ1-1
CDR3 DNA: TGTGCCAGCAGCTCCCCCGGGGGACCGTTTCAACAGTCTGAAGCTTTCTTT
CDR3 protein: CASSSPGGPFQQSEAFF

D gene: .
clone size: .
V gene: TRBV25-1
J gene: TRBJ2-7
CDR3 DNA: TGTGCCAGCTCACGAGGGGGGGCCGGATTTTACTACGAGCAGTACTTC
CDR3 protein: CASSRGGAGFYYEQYF

D gene: .
clone size: .
V gene: TRBV10-1
J gene: TRBJ2-7
CDR3 DNA: TGCGCCAGCAGTGACTACGCCTACGAGCAGTACTTC
CDR3 protein: CASSDYAYEQYF

D gene: .
clone size: .
V gene: TRBV6-5
J gene: TRBJ1-1
CDR3 DNA: TGTGCCAGCTCACTAAAACCCGACAGTTCGGTAGCTTTCTTT
CDR3 protein: CASSLKPDSSVAFF

D gene: .
clone size: .
V gene: TRBV11-2
J gene: TRBJ2-5
CDR3 DNA: TGTGCCAGCAGCCTCGAAGAGACCCAGTACTTC
CDR3 protein: CASSLEETQYF

D gene: .
clone size: .
V gene: TRBV5-6
J gene: TRBJ2-1
CDR3 DNA: TGTGCCAGCAGTTATTACAATGAGCAGTTCTTC
CDR3 protein: CASSYYNEQFF

D gene: TRBD1
clone size: .
V gene: TRBV6-5
J gene: TRBJ1-5
CDR3 DNA: TGTGCCAGCAGTGACAGGGCAAGCAATCAGCCCCAGCATTTT
CDR3 protein: CASSDRASNQPQHF

D gene: TRBD1
clone size: .
V gene: TRBV5-1
J gene: TRBJ1-4
CDR3 DNA: TGCGCCAGCAGCTCGAATGAGGGGGCGAGGGGCGAAAAACTGTTTTTT
CDR3 protein: CASSSNEGARGEKLFF

D gene: .
clone size: .
V gene: TRBV5-1
J gene: TRBJ1-3
CDR3 DNA: TGCGCCAGCAGCGGAGAGGGAAACACCATATATTTT
CDR3 protein: CASSGEGNTIYF

D gene: TRBD2
clone size: .
V gene: TRBV12-5
J gene: TRBJ2-7
CDR3 DNA: TGTGCTAGTGGTTTGGCCGGGAGGTCCTACGAGCAGTACTTC
CDR3 protein: CASGLAGRSYEQYF

D gene: .
clone size: .
V gene: TRBV30
J gene: TRBJ2-7
CDR3 DNA: TGTGCCTGGGGGAGCCACGAGCAGTACTTC
CDR3 protein: CAWGSHEQYF

D gene: .
clone size: .
V gene: TRBV19
J gene: TRBJ1-4
CDR3 DNA: TGTGCCAGTAGTATTCAAGGGGCCGCTGAAAAACTGTTTTTT
CDR3 protein: CASSIQGAAEKLFF

D gene: TRBD2
clone size: .
V gene: TRBV6-1
J gene: TRBJ2-7
CDR3 DNA: TGTGCCAGCAGTTTAGCGGGACACGTTCACGAGCAGTACTTC
CDR3 protein: CASSLAGHVHEQYF

D gene: .
clone size: .
V gene: TRBV6-1
J gene: TRBJ1-1
CDR3 DNA: TGTGCCAGCAGTACGAGCGCGGGGGCATCATCTGAAGCTTTCTTT
CDR3 protein: CASSTSAGASSEAFF

D gene: TRBD1
clone size: .
V gene: TRBV6-5
J gene: TRBJ2-4
CDR3 DNA: TGTGCCAGCAGTGGACAGGGGGGTCAGTACTTC
CDR3 protein: CASSGQGGQYF

D gene: TRBD2
clone size: .
V gene: TRBV5-4
J gene: TRBJ2-3
CDR3 DNA: TGTGCCAGCAGCTCGCTTAGCGGGACCACAGATACGCAGTATTTT
CDR3 protein: CASSSLSGTTDTQYF

D gene: TRBD2
clone size: few
V gene: TRBV11-2
J gene: TRBJ2-4
CDR3 DNA: TGTGCCAGCAGCCGGGGGGTAGCGGGGCCGCAAGACATTCAGTACTTC
CDR3 protein: CASSRGVAGPQDIQYF

D gene: .
clone size: .
V gene: TRBV7-3
J gene: TRBJ2-2
CDR3 DNA: TGTGCCAGCAGCTTAAAGCAGGGTGGGAACGGGGAGCTGTTTTTT
CDR3 protein: CASSLKQGGNGELFF

D gene: TRBD2
clone size: .
V gene: TRBV27
J gene: TRBJ2-7
CDR3 DNA: TGTGCCAGCAGTTTGCAGGGAGGGGAGCAGTACTTC
CDR3 protein: CASSLQGGEQYF

D gene: .
clone size: .
V gene: TRBV5-8
J gene: TRBJ2-1
CDR3 DNA: TGTGCCAGCAGCTCCGGACAGAACAATGAGCAGTTCTTC
CDR3 protein: CASSSGQNNEQFF

D gene: TRBD2
clone size: few
V gene: TRBV7-3
J gene: TRBJ2-7
CDR3 DNA: TGTGCCAGCAGCTTACGTGTTAGCGGGCCCTACGAGCAGTACTTC
CDR3 protein: CASSLRVSGPYEQYF

D gene: TRBD1
clone size: .
V gene: TRBV6-5
J gene: TRBJ1-2
CDR3 DNA: TGTGCCAGCGGGGACAGGGCGCTGGTTCGGGGCTACACCTTC
CDR3 protein: CASGDRALVRGYTF

D gene: TRBD1
clone size: .
V gene: TRBV4-1
J gene: TRBJ2-1
CDR3 DNA: TGCGCCAGCAGCCAACCGGGACAGGGTTCCAATGAGCAGTTCTTC
CDR3 protein: CASSQPGQGSNEQFF

D gene: TRBD2
clone size: .
V gene: TRBV27
J gene: TRBJ2-5
CDR3 DNA: TGTGCCAGCACCACGTGGGGACTAGCGGGGCAAGAGACCCAGTACTTC
CDR3 protein: CASTTWGLAGQETQYF

D gene: TRBD1
clone size: once
V gene: TRBV27
J gene: TRBJ1-5
CDR3 DNA: TGTGCCAGCAGTTTAGGTCGAGACAGGGGCTATAGCAATCAGCCCCAGCATTTT
CDR3 protein: CASSLGRDRGYSNQPQHF

D gene: .
clone size: .
V gene: TRBV6-5
J gene: TRBJ1-5
CDR3 DNA: TGTGCCAGCAGTTTCGGGGGTCGAGGAAGCAATCAGCCCCAGCATTTT
CDR3 protein: CASSFGGRGSNQPQHF

D gene: .
clone size: few
V gene: TRBV6-1
J gene: TRBJ1-6
CDR3 DNA: TGTGCCAGCAGTGAAGCGGTAACTTCCTCACCCCTCCACTTT
CDR3 protein: CASSEAVTSSPLHF

D gene: .
clone size: .
V gene: TRBV10-1
J gene: TRBJ2-1
CDR3 DNA: TGCGCCAGCAGTGATGGCCCCGCCGGGGAGCAGTTCTTC
CDR3 protein: CASSDGPAGEQFF

D gene: .
clone size: .
V gene: TRBV30
J gene: TRBJ1-6
CDR3 DNA: TGTGCCTGGAAGGGAGGGGCAGGGGCTTCACCCCTCCACTTT
CDR3 protein: CAWKGGAGASPLHF

D gene: .
clone size: .
V gene: TRBV9
J gene: TRBJ2-5
CDR3 DNA: TGTGCCAGCAGCCAAAGTGGGGGGTGGGAGACCCAGTACTTC
CDR3 protein: CASSQSGGWETQYF

D gene: .
clone size: .
V gene: TRBV7-9
J gene: TRBJ1-3
CDR3 DNA: TGTGCCAGCAGCTTTGAGGCAGGGCAGTTCGGCAACACCATATATTTT
CDR3 protein: CASSFEAGQFGNTIYF

D gene: .
clone size: .
V gene: TRBV6-1
J gene: TRBJ1-2
CDR3 DNA: TGTGCCAGCAGTGAACGCTCTCAGGCAGGGAGGCTACTGGGCTACACCTTC
CDR3 protein: CASSERSQAGRLLGYTF

D gene: .
clone size: .
V gene: TRBV6-5
J gene: TRBJ1-5
CDR3 DNA: TGTGCCAGCAGTCCACAGGGAATCAATCAGCCCCAGCATTTT
CDR3 protein: CASSPQGINQPQHF

D gene: TRBD1
clone size: once
V gene: TRBV6-1
J gene: TRBJ1-1
CDR3 DNA: TGTGCCAGCAGTCCCGGGACAGGGAACACTGAAGCTTTCTTT
CDR3 protein: CASSPGTGNTEAFF

D gene: .
clone size: .
V gene: TRBV28
J gene: TRBJ2-2
CDR3 DNA: TGTGCCAGCAGTTTATTCAGAAGGGGTGTCACCGGGGAGCTGTTTTTT
CDR3 protein: CASSLFRRGVTGELFF

D gene: .
clone size: .
V gene: TRBV29-1
J gene: TRBJ1-1
CDR3 DNA: TGCAGCGTCTGTAACACAGGGAACACTGAAGCTTTCTTT
CDR3 protein: CSVCNTGNTEAFF

D gene: .
clone size: .
V gene: TRBV6-1
J gene: TRBJ2-4
CDR3 DNA: TGTGCCAGCAGACGGAGACCTGACATTCAGTACTTC
CDR3 protein: CASRRRPDIQYF

D gene: TRBD2
clone size: .
V gene: TRBV10-3
J gene: TRBJ2-1
CDR3 DNA: TGTGCCATCAGTGAGTTGGCTAGCGGGGCGTCCAATGAGCAGTTCTTC
CDR3 protein: CAISELASGASNEQFF

D gene: .
clone size: .
V gene: TRBV7-2
J gene: TRBJ2-7
CDR3 DNA: TGTGCCAGCAGCCCGTACTACGAGCAGTACTTC
CDR3 protein: CASSPYYEQYF

D gene: TRBD2
clone size: .
V gene: TRBV4-2
J gene: TRBJ2-5
CDR3 DNA: TGTGCCAGCAGCCAACAGTGGACCGGGAGCGGGAGCGGATTTGAGACCCAGTACTTC
CDR3 protein: CASSQQWTGSGSGFETQYF

D gene: .
clone size: .
V gene: TRBV18
J gene: TRBJ1-1
CDR3 DNA: TGTGCCAGCTCACCGGCATTGAACACTGAAGCTTTCTTT
CDR3 protein: CASSPALNTEAFF

D gene: .
clone size: .
V gene: TRBV5-5
J gene: TRBJ1-3
CDR3 DNA: TGTGCCAGCAGCAGCCTGTCCTCTGGAAACACCATATATTTT
CDR3 protein: CASSSLSSGNTIYF